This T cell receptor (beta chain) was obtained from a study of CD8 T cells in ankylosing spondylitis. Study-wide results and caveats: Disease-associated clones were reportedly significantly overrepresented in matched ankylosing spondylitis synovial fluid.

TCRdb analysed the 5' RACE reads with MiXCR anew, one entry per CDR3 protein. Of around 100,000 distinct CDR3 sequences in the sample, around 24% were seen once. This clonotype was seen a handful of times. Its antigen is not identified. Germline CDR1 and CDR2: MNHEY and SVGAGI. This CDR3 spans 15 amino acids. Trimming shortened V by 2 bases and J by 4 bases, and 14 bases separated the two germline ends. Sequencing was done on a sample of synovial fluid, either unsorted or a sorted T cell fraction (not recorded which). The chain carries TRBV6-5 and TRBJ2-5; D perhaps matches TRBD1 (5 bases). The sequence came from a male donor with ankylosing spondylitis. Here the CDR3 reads CASSYPAQGRETQYF. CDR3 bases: TGTGCCAGCAGTTACCCGGCGCAGGGCCGAGAGACCCAGTACTTC.